The rows below give T cell receptor beta chains drawn from one sample of a study of human T cells and chemical hapten exposure. TCRdb processed the RACE reads anew with MiXCR; each CDR3 protein has one entry. The sample records some 110,000 distinct CDR3 sequences, approximately 12% being singletons. Material: whole blood, obtained in connection with sensitization to the hapten diphenylcyclopropenone (DPC). These receptors came from a woman aged 45-65 years with alopecia areata. Some clones in this sample may be carry-over from other donors' samples. Both conserved end residues are part of each CDR3. A D gene is named only where the DNA matches it firmly. Size is omitted from some rows. Given values are once, few, many or a class for expanded clones.

NA,TRBV6-5,few,TRBJ1-1,CASSSDRESLNTEAFF,TGTGCCAGCAGTTCCGACAGAGAGAGTTTGAACACTGAAGCTTTCTTT
TRBD2,TRBV6-6,many,TRBJ2-7,CASSSRLADPYEQYF,TGTGCCAGCAGCTCTCGACTAGCGGATCCCTACGAGCAGTACTTC
NA,TRBV20-1,NA,TRBJ1-2,CSARVGPQDYGYTF,TGCAGTGCTAGGGTAGGCCCGCAGGACTATGGCTACACCTTC
NA,TRBV29-1,NA,TRBJ2-6,CSVPQNSGANVLTF,TGCAGCGTCCCACAGAACTCTGGGGCCAACGTCCTGACTTTC
NA,TRBV4-2,NA,TRBJ2-7,CASSQVESTGTRPYEQYF,TGTGCCAGCAGCCAGGTGGAAAGTACCGGGACTCGCCCCTACGAGCAGTACTTC
NA,TRBV4-3,NA,TRBJ1-6,CASSQDTGFKSPLHF,TGCGCCAGCAGCCAAGATACAGGGTTTAAGTCACCCCTCCACTTT
TRBD2,TRBV5-4,many,TRBJ2-3,CASSFPGTRYTDTQYF,TGTGCCAGCAGCTTTCCCGGGACTAGATACACAGATACGCAGTATTTT
TRBD1,TRBV18,many,TRBJ2-7,CASSPTSTGGEQYF,TGTGCCAGCTCACCTACCTCGACAGGGGGTGAGCAGTACTTC
TRBD2,TRBV7-9,few,TRBJ2-3,CASSFPTSPQSADTQYF,TGTGCCAGCAGCTTCCCGACTAGCCCCCAGAGCGCAGATACGCAGTATTTT
NA,TRBV28,NA,TRBJ2-2,CASTPPGTSNTGELFF,TGTGCCAGCACCCCTCCAGGGACCTCGAACACCGGGGAGCTGTTTTTT
NA,TRBV7-6,NA,TRBJ2-3,CASSPSAVRGPDTQYF,TGTGCCAGCAGCCCGTCAGCTGTGCGGGGCCCAGATACGCAGTATTTT
NA,TRBV24-1,few,TRBJ2-3,CATSDTAGVADTQYF,TGTGCCACCAGTGATACTGCAGGGGTCGCAGATACGCAGTATTTT
NA,TRBV7-2,NA,TRBJ1-1,CASRRLNLKEDTEAFF,TGTGCCAGCAGGAGACTAAACCTGAAGGAGGACACTGAAGCTTTCTTT
NA,TRBV7-2,many,TRBJ1-2,CASSWRQATVGYTF,TGTGCCAGCAGCTGGAGGCAGGCCACAGTTGGCTACACCTTC
TRBD1,TRBV5-1,few,TRBJ2-2,CASSRTGATGELFF,TGCGCCAGCAGCCGGACAGGGGCCACCGGGGAGCTGTTTTTT